The clone carrying this T cell receptor (beta chain) was found many times. Antigen specificity is unknown. Each TCR beta library was made by quantitative 5'-RACE that incorporated molecular barcodes. TCRdb analysed the 5' RACE reads with MiXCR anew, one entry per CDR3 protein. The repertoire holds 80,000 to 100,000 distinct CDR3 sequences, with about 8.8% as singletons. This specimen comes from a study of CD8 T cells in ankylosing spondylitis. Study-wide findings and caveats: Ankylosing spondylitis blood seemed to carry a telltale TCR beta motif made of several highly homologous variants. A subset of motif variants has previously been described in the synovial fluid and blood of reactive arthritis. In peripheral blood, disease-linked CD8+ clones occurred at relatively low frequencies.

The CDR3 runs to 13 residues. J lost 7 bases, V lost 6 bases, and 7 bases had no gene match. From germline, CDR1 is MDHEN and CDR2 SYDVKM. The sequenced sample was blood, either unsorted or a sorted T cell fraction (not recorded which). This receptor was obtained from a male donor with ankylosing spondylitis or in good health (not recorded which). The chain joins TRBV28 to TRBJ1-2; 8 bases fit TRBD1. The CDR3 reads CASRTGTGLGYTF. The CDR3 bases are TGTGCCAGCAGAACCGGGACAGGTCTTGGCTACACCTTC.